The source of this T cell receptor beta chain is a study of OX40 agonist ivuxolimab in advanced cancers. Study outcomes and limitations: Both blood CD4+ and CD8+ T cells showed clonal growth by week 6 at 0.1 to 3.0 mg/kg.

As for this clone: Its antigen remains unknown.

Assay used: immunoSEQ multiplex PCR; TCRdb lists only in-frame clones, some missing. Of around 55,000 clones listed, 86% are singletons. This receptor was obtained from an adult with an advanced solid tumor such as melanoma, head and neck, liver or kidney cancer. The sample consisted of CD4+ or CD8+ T cells sorted from blood, taken in a trial of the OX40 agonist ivuxolimab.

This CDR3 reads CASSQDTTVNQPQHF. In DNA form, the CDR3 reads TGTGCCAGCAGCCAAGATACGACAGTCAATCAGCCCCAGCATTTT. The V and J genes are TRBV4-2 and TRBJ1-5; D perhaps matches TRBD1 (5 bases). The length of the CDR3 is 15 residues. V was cut by 0 bases and J by 3 bases, with 9 bases left in between. CDR1 and CDR2 from the germline V gene are LGHNA and YNFKEQ.